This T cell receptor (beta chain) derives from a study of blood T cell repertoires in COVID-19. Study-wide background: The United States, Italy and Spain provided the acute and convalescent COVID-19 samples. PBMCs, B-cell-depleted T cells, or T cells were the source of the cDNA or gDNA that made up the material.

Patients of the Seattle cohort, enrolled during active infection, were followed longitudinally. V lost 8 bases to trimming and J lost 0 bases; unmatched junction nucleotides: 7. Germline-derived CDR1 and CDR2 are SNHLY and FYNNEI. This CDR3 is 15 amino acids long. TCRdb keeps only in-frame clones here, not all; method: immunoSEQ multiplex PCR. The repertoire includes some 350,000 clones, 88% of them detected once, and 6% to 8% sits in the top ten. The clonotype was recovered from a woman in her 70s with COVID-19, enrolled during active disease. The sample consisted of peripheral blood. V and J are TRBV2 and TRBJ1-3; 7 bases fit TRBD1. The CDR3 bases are TGTGCCAGCCCGACAGGGCCCTCCTCTGGAAACACCATATATTTT. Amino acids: CASPTGPSSGNTIYF.